What follows is one T cell receptor (beta chain) and its context. Sequenced by immunoSEQ multiplex PCR; TCRdb stores in-frame clones only, minus some. This sample carries approximately 120,000 clones, roughly 90% of them seen once, and the ten largest clones take 8% to 9%. The record originates from a study of identifying expanded T cells in peripheral blood. The sample taken for sequencing was blood. The TCR originated in a person between 18 and 70 years old in good health.

The CDR3 protein is CASSIGTGLVGELFF. CDR3 sequence (DNA): TGTGCCAGCAGTATTGGGACAGGGTTAGTCGGGGAGCTGTTTTTT. The V gene is TRBV6-1, the J gene TRBJ2-2; 9 bases align to TRBD1. CDR3 length equals 15 residues. Germline CDR1 is MNHNS and CDR2 is SASEGT. V shed 5 bases and J 7 bases; nucleotides not matched to a gene: 8.